This entry lists 15 T cell receptor beta chains sequenced from one sample in a study of blood T cell repertoires in COVID-19. Sequencing used immunoSEQ multiplex PCR; TCRdb keeps in-frame clones, though not all of them. This sample has 120,000 or so clones, with roughly 90% found just once. The sample was peripheral blood. The receptors were gathered from a man in his sixties with COVID-19, enrolled during active disease.

The V and J genes are TRBV6-5 and TRBJ1-1; D not resolved. Trimming pared 10 bases from V and 1 base from J, leaving 16 bases between. This CDR3 region has 14 residues. Germline CDR1 and CDR2: MNHEY and SVGAGI. The CDR3 is CANDKGAGNTEAFF. The CDR3 nucleotides read TGTGCCAACGACAAAGGCGCGGGGAACACTGAAGCTTTCTTT.

In its sample, this clone was seen many times. The CDR3 DNA is TGTGCCAGTAGTATAGATTCTAGAGGAGATACGCAGTATTTT. The encoded protein is CASSIDSRGDTQYF. The chain joins TRBV19 to TRBJ2-3; D is unresolved. V was cut by 0 bases and J by 5 bases, with 9 bases left in between. Germline V gene sequence: CDR1 LNHDA, CDR2 SQIVND (reference sequence). The CDR3 has 14 amino acids.

This chain uses TRBV6-5 with TRBJ1-6; 9 bases fit TRBD1. V lost 0 bases, J lost 9 bases, and 6 bases stayed unmatched. Germline CDR1 and CDR2: MNHEY and SVGAGI. The CDR3 is 16 amino acids. The CDR3 here is CASSYSGTGLGSPLHF. For the CDR3, the DNA is TGTGCCAGCAGTTACTCCGGGACAGGGTTGGGTTCACCCCTCCACTTT.

This chain links TRBV30 with TRBJ2-7; TRBD1 aligns across 7 bases. This CDR3 has 13 residues. Germline trimming cut 2 bases from V and 2 bases from J; bases unmatched to any gene: 3. The germline gives CDR1 GTSNPN, CDR2 SVGIG (reference sequence). The CDR3 here is CAWSNRGAYEQYF. The CDR3 coding sequence is TGTGCCTGGAGTAACAGGGGTGCCTACGAGCAGTACTTC.

The chain uses TRBV18 and TRBJ1-1; D possibly corresponds to TRBD1 (6 bases). The CDR3 totals 17 residues. With 6 bases removed from V and 3 bases from J, the gap between germline ends came to 23 bases. CDR1 and CDR2 (germline): KGHSH, LQKENI. Written as DNA, the CDR3 is TGTGCCAGCTCTCGAATAGCCCTGGGGGCGCGGGACACTGAAGCTTTCTTT. It codes for CASSRIALGARDTEAFF.

The chain recombines TRBV6-5 with TRBJ2-5; D is undetermined. V lost 8 bases and J lost 2, with 6 bases in between. Germline CDR1 and CDR2: MNHEY and SVGAGI. The CDR3 contains 11 residues. The CDR3 coding sequence is TGTGCCAGCGTTACTCAAGAGACCCAGTACTTC. This encodes CASVTQETQYF.

This clone was seen once. The rearrangement joins TRBV5-6 to TRBJ2-4, with 9 bases matching TRBD2. The CDR3 has 15 residues. Trimming at V came to 4 bases and at J to 5 bases, leaving 7 bases not matched to a gene. The V gene's germline CDR1 is SGHDT and CDR2 YYEEEE. The CDR3 DNA is TGTGCCAGCAGCAGGACTAGCGCCGGGGAAAACATTCAGTACTTC. It translates to CASSRTSAGENIQYF. The full variable domain, in which reference TRBV5-6 and TRBJ2-4 provide the parts outside the CDR3, is DAGVTQSPTHLIKTRGQQVTLRCSPKSGHDTVSWYQQALGQGPQFIFQYYEEEERQRGNFPDRFSGHQFPNYSSELNVNALLLGDSALYLCASSRTSAGENIQYFGAGTRLSVL.

The chain joins TRBV5-4 to TRBJ2-5, with 8 bases identical to TRBD2. This CDR3 spans 17 amino acids. Germline CDR1 reads SGHNT; CDR2 reads YYREEE (reference sequence). V lost 3 bases and J lost 3; bases outside the gene matches: 13. The CDR3: CASSSSLTTSGEETQYF. The CDR3 nucleotides are TGTGCCAGCAGCTCCTCTCTGACTACTAGCGGTGAAGAGACCCAGTACTTC.

This clone showed up just a few times. The gene calls are TRBV6-5 and TRBJ1-3, with TRBD1 matching over 9 bases. CDR1 is MNHEY, CDR2 SVGAGI, per germline. Trimming removed 8 bases from V and 3 bases from J; junction bases left unmatched: 2. The CDR3 is 13 residues long. The CDR3 bases are TGTGCCAGCGGGGACAGGGATGGAAACACCATATATTTT. Translation: CASGDRDGNTIYF.

This clone appeared a single time. This chain uses TRBV9 with TRBJ1-2; the match to TRBD1 covers 8 bases. The CDR3 loop spans 14 amino acids. Trimming at V came to 4 bases and at J to 4 bases, leaving 6 bases not matched to a gene. Germline V gives CDR1 SGDLS, CDR2 YYNGEE. CDR3 in amino acids: CASSPGQGGYGYTF. In DNA, the CDR3 is TGTGCCAGCAGCCCCGGACAGGGCGGCTATGGCTACACCTTC.

The chain recombines TRBV5-6 with TRBJ2-7; 8 nucleotides agree with TRBD2. The CDR3 totals 14 residues. V shed 4 bases, J shed 5 bases, and the junction held 8 bases outside the gene matches. CDR1 and CDR2 (germline): SGHDT, YYEEEE. The CDR3 sequence is CASSPRTSFDEQYF. CDR3 nucleotide sequence: TGTGCCAGCAGCCCGAGGACTAGCTTCGACGAGCAGTACTTC.

The chain is built from TRBV2 and TRBJ1-5; no reliable D call. CDR3 length equals 15 residues. Trimming pared 8 bases from V and 2 bases from J, leaving 16 bases between. Germline V gene data show CDR1 as SNHLY and CDR2 as FYNNEI. The CDR3 protein is CASLPEPEGNQPQHF. CDR3 DNA sequence: TGTGCCAGCCTGCCGGAGCCCGAAGGCAATCAGCCCCAGCATTTT.

V and J are TRBV19 and TRBJ2-2; TRBD2 matches at 12 bases. The length of the CDR3 is 14 residues. V lost 9 bases to trimming and J lost 4 bases; unmatched junction nucleotides: 3. Looked up from germline, CDR1 is LNHDA and CDR2 is SQIVND (reference sequence). DNA for the CDR3: TGTGCCAGCCAGACTAGCGGGAGCACCGGGGAGCTGTTTTTT. This translates into CASQTSGSTGELFF.

The gene calls are TRBV10-3 and TRBJ2-1; D unresolved. This CDR3 region has 14 residues. Germline loops: CDR1 ENHRY, CDR2 SYGVKD. Trimming cost V 6 bases and J 4 bases, with 13 bases left between them. The CDR3 DNA reads as TGTGCCATCAGGTACAGTTCCATATACAATGAGCAGTTCTTC. It translates to CAIRYSSIYNEQFF.

CDR3 nucleotides: TGTGCCAGCAGTCCGGCAGGTGGAAGCAATCAGCCCCAGCATTTT. Its protein product is CASSPAGGSNQPQHF. J is TRBJ1-5 and V is TRBV5-6; no definite D call. The CDR3 has 15 amino acids. V shed 5 bases and J shed 1 base, with 13 bases lying between them. Germline values: CDR1 SGHDT, CDR2 YYEEEE.